The T cell receptor (beta chain) under discussion was sequenced for a study of tissue T cells after allogeneic stem cell transplantation. Points from the study as a whole: Only a limited share of tissue TCRs appeared in blood or spleen. Across patients, clones rarely overlapped, yet motif clusters were shared tissue-specifically.

This clone was observed once. Its antigen remains unidentified. Gene names are the mouse ones. The read ends 1 residue shy of where the CDR3 ends; the end is completed using the germline J gene. Germline assignment: CDR1 KGHPV and CDR2 FQNQEV (reference sequence). This CDR3 region has 13 residues. Trimming took off 6 bases at V and 2 bases at J, with 9 bases between the two ends. Noted time point: mouse harvest day 14 after allogeneic transplant. Tail vein injection delivered 10^7 T-cell-depleted bone marrow cells and 10^6 splenic CD5+ T cells. Mice had MHC-mismatched B6 into BALB/c GVHD, sampled day 7 or 14. Repertoires were generated with immunoSEQ multiplex PCR, while TCRdb's copy carries only in-frame clones and drops some. The sample records about 3,200 clones, over 40% being singletons.

This receptor was identified in a female BALB/c mouse given C57BL/6 T cells with graft-versus-host disease after an allogeneic hematopoietic cell transplant. The chain carries TRBV26 and TRBJ2-5; D not resolved. Sequenced material: gut tissue. CDR3 loop: CASSRGIQDTQYF. CDR3 DNA (partial): TGTGCCAGCAGCCGGGGAATCCAAGACACCCAGTAC. Combining the CDR3 with reference TRBV26 and TRBJ2-5 gives the whole variable domain NSKVIQTPRYLVKGQGQKAKMRCIPEKGHPVVFWYQQNKNNEFKFLINFQNQEVLQQIDMTEKRFSAECPSNSPCSLEIQSSEAGDSALYLCASSRGIQDTQYFGPGTRLLVL.